One sample yielded the 2 T cell receptor beta chains listed below, sequenced in a study of shared clonotypes between healthy human individuals. The method was immunoSEQ multiplex PCR; TCRdb's version includes in-frame clones alone and lacks a portion of them. The profile shows more than 2,000,000 clones, approximately 90% of them singletons. The specimen was naive CD4+ T cells sorted from blood. Regarding subset: CD45RA+ positively selected. Receptors were obtained from a man between 18 and 35 years old in good health.

V and J are TRBV5-6 and TRBJ2-5; 8 bases are shared with TRBD2. The J call may be wrong; the DNA end is better matched by TRBJ2-7. The germline gives CDR1 SGHDT, CDR2 YYEEEE. The CDR3 runs to 13 residues. CDR3 DNA: TGTGCCAGCAGCCCCGGACTAGCTGACGAGCAGTACTTC. Translating gives CASSPGLADEQYF.

The chain carries TRBV19 and TRBJ1-2; 8 bases agree with TRBD1. J was trimmed by 7 bases and V by 6 bases; bases with no gene match: 10. Germline CDR1 LNHDA, CDR2 SQIVND (reference sequence). CDR3 size: 14 residues. The CDR3 DNA reads TGTGCCAGTAGGCAGGGGGCCGGCGGTGGTGGCTACACCTTC. Translated: CASRQGAGGGGYTF. Complete variable domain (other parts from reference TRBV19 and TRBJ1-2): DGGITQSPKYLFRKEGQNVTLSCEQNLNHDAMYWYRQDPGQGLRLIYYSQIVNDFQKGDIAEGYSVSREKKESFPLTVTSAQKNPTAFYLCASRQGAGGGGYTFGSGTRLTVV.